This TCR beta chain was found in a study of blood T cell dynamics during melanoma immunotherapy. Sequencing used immunoSEQ multiplex PCR; TCRdb keeps in-frame clones, though not all of them. The sample holds roughly 30,000 clones; roughly 83% are singletons and the top ten take approximately 10%. Documented time point: week 3, after first cycle of checkpoint inhibitor. Blood was drawn before treatment and at week 3 after checkpoint blockade. The CDR3 has 16 amino acids. Trimming took 5 bases from V and 4 from J, leaving 17 bases between them. Germline CDR1 reads SEHNR; CDR2 reads FQNEAQ (reference sequence).

The V call is TRBV7-9, the J call TRBJ1-4, with TRBD1 as a possible D gene (5 bases). The sequence derives from a human donor with melanoma. Material: blood, obtained from a patient treated with checkpoint blockade. CDR3 nucleotides: TGTGCCAGCAGCCCCGCCCTCTCGGGGCGTAATGAAAAACTGTTTTTT. Translation gives CASSPALSGRNEKLFF.